The 5 T cell receptor beta chains below come from one sample, sequenced in a study of blood T cell repertoires in COVID-19. Measured with immunoSEQ multiplex PCR; TCRdb has only the in-frame clones, and not every one. The data show around 250,000 clones, more than 70% seen once. Sequenced: peripheral blood. The origin of the receptors is a man aged 40-49 years with active or convalescent COVID-19.

The table lists this clone with a few counts. The rearrangement links TRBV11-2 to TRBJ2-7, with a weak D call TRBD1 (5 bases). Germline V gene lookup returns CDR1 SGHAT and CDR2 FQNNGV. This CDR3 contains 18 residues. V was trimmed by 5 bases and J by 1 base, leaving 24 bases between them. For the CDR3, the DNA is TGTGCCAGCAGCCCCATTAAACGAAACAAAGGGGATTCCTACGAGCAGTACTTC. Its protein is CASSPIKRNKGDSYEQYF. Looking up the rest from reference TRBV11-2 and TRBJ2-7 gives the full variable domain: EAGVAQSPRYKIIEKRQSVAFWCNPISGHATLYWYQQILGQGPKLLIQFQNNGVVDDSQLPKDRFSAERLKGVDSTLKIQPAKLEDSAVYLCASSPIKRNKGDSYEQYFGPGTRLTVT.

The rearrangement uses TRBV18 and TRBJ1-4; 10 nucleotides agree with TRBD1. V trimming: 3 bases; J trimming: 10 bases; junction bases outside the gene matches: 8. The V gene's germline CDR1 is KGHSH and CDR2 LQKENI. The CDR3 contains 15 residues. CDR3 DNA: TGTGCCAGCTCACCGCGGGACAGGGGAGGAGGAAAACTGTTTTTT. Protein product: CASSPRDRGGGKLFF.

V usage is TRBV27 and J usage is TRBJ1-1; D is ambiguous. V gave up 7 bases and J gave up 1 base, with 10 bases separating them. This CDR3 is built from 13 residues. Germline V gene lookup returns CDR1 MNHEY and CDR2 SMNVEV (reference sequence). CDR3 nucleotides: TGTGCCAGCAATCGTAGAGGGAACACTGAAGCTTTCTTT. As protein: CASNRRGNTEAFF.

The genes are TRBV30 and TRBJ1-1; 9 bases are shared with TRBD1. This CDR3 has 12 amino acids. Losses at the gene ends were 8 bases for V and 5 bases for J; bases not matched to a gene: 6. Germline loops: CDR1 GTSNPN, CDR2 SVGIG (reference sequence). CDR3 DNA sequence: TGTGCCCTCGACAGGGGGGGAACTGAAGCTTTCTTT. Translated: CALDRGGTEAFF.

J is TRBJ1-1 and V is TRBV19, with 8 bases lining up with TRBD1. The J segment lost 5 bases and the V segment lost 7 bases, leaving 9 bases of the junction unmatched. Germline-derived CDR1 and CDR2 are LNHDA and SQIVND (reference sequence). The CDR3 totals 14 residues. CDR3 DNA: TGTGCCAGTAAAAAGACAGGGGAGGGAACTGAAGCTTTCTTT. This encodes CASKKTGEGTEAFF.